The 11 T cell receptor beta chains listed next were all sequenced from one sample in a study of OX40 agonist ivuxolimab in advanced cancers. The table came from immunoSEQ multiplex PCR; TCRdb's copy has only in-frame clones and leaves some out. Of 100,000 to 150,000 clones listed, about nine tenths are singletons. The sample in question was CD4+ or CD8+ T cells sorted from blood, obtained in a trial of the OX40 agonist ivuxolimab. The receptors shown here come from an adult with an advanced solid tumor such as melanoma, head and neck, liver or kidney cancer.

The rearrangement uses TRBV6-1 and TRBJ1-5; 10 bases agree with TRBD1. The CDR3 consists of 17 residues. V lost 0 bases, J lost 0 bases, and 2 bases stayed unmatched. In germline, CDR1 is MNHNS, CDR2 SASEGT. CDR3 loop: CASSEAGQGHSNQPQHF. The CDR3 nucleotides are TGTGCCAGCAGTGAAGCGGGACAGGGGCATAGCAATCAGCCCCAGCATTTT.

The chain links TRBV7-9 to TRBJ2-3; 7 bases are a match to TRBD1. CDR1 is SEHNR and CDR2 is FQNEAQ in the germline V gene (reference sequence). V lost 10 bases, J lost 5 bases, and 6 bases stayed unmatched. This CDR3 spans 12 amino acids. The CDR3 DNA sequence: TGTGCCAACGGACAGGACGGAGATACGCAGTATTTT. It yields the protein CANGQDGDTQYF.

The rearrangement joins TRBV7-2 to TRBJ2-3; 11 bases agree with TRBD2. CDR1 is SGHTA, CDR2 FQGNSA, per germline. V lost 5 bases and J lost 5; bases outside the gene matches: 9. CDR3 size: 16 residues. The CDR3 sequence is CASSKGLAAGGDTQYF. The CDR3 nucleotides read TGTGCCAGCAGCAAGGGACTAGCGGCGGGGGGAGATACGCAGTATTTT.

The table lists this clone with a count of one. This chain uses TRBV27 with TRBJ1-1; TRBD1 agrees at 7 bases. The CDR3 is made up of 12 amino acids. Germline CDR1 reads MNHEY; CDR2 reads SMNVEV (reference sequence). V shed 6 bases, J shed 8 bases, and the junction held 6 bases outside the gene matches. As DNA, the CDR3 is TGTGCCAGCAGGACGACAGGGTTGGAAGCTTTCTTT. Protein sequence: CASRTTGLEAFF.

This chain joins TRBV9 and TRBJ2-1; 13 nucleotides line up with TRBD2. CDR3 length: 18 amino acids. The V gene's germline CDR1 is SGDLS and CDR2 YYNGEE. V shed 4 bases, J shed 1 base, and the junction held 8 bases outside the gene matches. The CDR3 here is CASSPRGTSGTSYNEQFF. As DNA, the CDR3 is TGTGCCAGCAGCCCCCGTGGGACTAGCGGGACTTCCTACAATGAGCAGTTCTTC.

The CDR3 loop reads CASSFDPEANEKLFF. The DNA of the CDR3 is TGCGCCAGCAGCTTTGACCCAGAGGCTAATGAAAAACTGTTTTTT. The chain couples TRBV5-1 to TRBJ1-4; D is unclear. This CDR3 has 15 amino acids. The germline V and J ends were trimmed by 2 bases and 3 bases, with 11 bases remaining between them. Germline V lookup: CDR1 SGHRS, CDR2 YFSETQ.

In DNA, the CDR3 is TGTGCCAGCAGCTTAGGGAGCTCCTACAATGAGCAGTTCTTC. It yields the protein CASSLGSSYNEQFF. J is TRBJ2-1 and V is TRBV7-3, with a possible D match to TRBD2 (5 bases). Germline CDR1 SGHTA, CDR2 FQGTGA. V was pared by 2 bases and J by 0 bases, with 5 bases between. The CDR3 consists of 14 residues. The entire variable domain, with the rest obtained from reference TRBV7-3 and TRBJ2-1, is as follows: GAGVSQTPSNKVTEKGKYVELRCDPISGHTALYWYRQSLGQGPEFLIYFQGTGAADDSGLPNDRFFAVRPEGSVSTLKIQRTERGDSAVYLCASSLGSSYNEQFFGPGTRLTVL.

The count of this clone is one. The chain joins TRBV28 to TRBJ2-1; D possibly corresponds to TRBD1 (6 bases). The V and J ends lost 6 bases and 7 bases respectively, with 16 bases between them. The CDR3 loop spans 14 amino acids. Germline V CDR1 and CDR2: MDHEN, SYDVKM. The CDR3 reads CASSSHRALNEQFF. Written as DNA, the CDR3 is TGTGCCAGCAGCTCCCACAGGGCCCTGAATGAGCAGTTCTTC.

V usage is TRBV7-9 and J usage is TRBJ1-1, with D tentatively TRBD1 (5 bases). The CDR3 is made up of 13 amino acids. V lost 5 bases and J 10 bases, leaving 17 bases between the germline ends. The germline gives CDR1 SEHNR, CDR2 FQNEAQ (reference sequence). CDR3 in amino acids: CASSVPGTERAFF. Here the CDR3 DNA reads TGTGCCAGCAGCGTACCAGGGACGGAGCGAGCTTTCTTT.

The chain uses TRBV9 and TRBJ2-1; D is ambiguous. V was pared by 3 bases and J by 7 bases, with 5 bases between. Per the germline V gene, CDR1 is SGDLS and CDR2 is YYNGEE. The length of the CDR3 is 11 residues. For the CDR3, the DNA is TGTGCCAGCAGCGACGCTAATGAGCAGTTCTTC. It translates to CASSDANEQFF.

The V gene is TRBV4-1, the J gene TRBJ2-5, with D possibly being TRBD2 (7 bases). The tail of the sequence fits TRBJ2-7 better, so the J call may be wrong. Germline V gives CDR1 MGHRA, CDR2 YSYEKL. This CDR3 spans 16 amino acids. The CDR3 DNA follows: TGCGCCAGCAGCCAATCGTCGCCGGGGGGCTACTACGAGCAGTACTTC. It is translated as CASSQSSPGGYYEQYF.